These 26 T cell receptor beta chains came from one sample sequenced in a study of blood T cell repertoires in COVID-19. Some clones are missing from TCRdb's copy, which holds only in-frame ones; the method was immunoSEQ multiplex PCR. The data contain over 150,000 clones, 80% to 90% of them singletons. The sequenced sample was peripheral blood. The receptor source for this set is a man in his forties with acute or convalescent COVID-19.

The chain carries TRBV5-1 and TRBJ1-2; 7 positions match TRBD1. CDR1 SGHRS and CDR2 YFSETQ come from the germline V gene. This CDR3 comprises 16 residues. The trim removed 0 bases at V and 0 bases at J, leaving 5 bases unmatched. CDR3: CASSLAGTASNYGYTF. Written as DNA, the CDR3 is TGCGCCAGCAGCTTGGCGGGGACAGCCTCTAACTATGGCTACACCTTC.

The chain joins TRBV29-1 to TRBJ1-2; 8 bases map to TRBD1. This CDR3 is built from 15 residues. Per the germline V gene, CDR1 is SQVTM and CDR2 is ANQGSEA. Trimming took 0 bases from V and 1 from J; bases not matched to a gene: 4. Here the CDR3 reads CSVEDRGRSNYGYTF. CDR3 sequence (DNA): TGCAGCGTTGAAGACAGGGGGCGGAGTAACTATGGCTACACCTTC. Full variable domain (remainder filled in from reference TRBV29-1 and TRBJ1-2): SAVISQKPSRDICQRGTSLTIQCQVDSQVTMMFWYRQQPGQSLTLIATANQGSEATYESGFVIDKFPISRPNLTFSTLTVSNMSPEDSSIYLCSVEDRGRSNYGYTFGSGTRLTVV.

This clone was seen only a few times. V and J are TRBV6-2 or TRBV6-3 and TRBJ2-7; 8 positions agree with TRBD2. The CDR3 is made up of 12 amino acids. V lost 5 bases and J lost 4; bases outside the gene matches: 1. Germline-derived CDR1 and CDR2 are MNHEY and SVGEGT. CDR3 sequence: CASSRGGYEQYF. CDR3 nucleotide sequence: TGTGCCAGCAGTCGGGGGGGATACGAGCAGTACTTC.

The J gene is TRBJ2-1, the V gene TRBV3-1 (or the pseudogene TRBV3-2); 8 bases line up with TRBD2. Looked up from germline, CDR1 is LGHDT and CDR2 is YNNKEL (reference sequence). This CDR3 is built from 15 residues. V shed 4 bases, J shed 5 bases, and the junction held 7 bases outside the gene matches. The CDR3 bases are TGTGCCAGCAGCCCCGGGGGGGCTACTAACAATGAGCAGTTCTTC. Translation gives CASSPGGATNNEQFF.

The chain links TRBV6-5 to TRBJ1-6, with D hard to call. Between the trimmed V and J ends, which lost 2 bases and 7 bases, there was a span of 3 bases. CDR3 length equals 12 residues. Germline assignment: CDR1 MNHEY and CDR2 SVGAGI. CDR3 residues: CASSYLNSPLHF. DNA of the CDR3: TGTGCCAGCAGTTACCTAAATTCACCCCTCCACTTT.

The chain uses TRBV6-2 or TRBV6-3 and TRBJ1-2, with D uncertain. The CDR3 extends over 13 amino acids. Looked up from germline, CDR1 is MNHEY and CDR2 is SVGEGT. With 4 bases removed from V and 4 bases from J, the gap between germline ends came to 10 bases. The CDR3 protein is CASSFTTLYGYTF. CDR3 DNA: TGTGCCAGCAGTTTTACTACACTCTATGGCTACACCTTC.

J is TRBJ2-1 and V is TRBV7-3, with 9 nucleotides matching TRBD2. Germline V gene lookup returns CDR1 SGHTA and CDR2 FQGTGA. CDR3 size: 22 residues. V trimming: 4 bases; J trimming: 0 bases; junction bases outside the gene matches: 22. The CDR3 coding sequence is TGTGCCAGCAGCTCCTCCCCGGCAGGCCTAGCGGGGCCCCAGAGCTCCTACAATGAGCAGTTCTTC. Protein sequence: CASSSSPAGLAGPQSSYNEQFF.

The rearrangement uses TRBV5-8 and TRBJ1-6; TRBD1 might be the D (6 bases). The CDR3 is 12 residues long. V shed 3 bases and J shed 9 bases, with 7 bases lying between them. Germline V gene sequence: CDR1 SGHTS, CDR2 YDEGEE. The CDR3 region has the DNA TGTGCCAGCAGCTACAGGGTTTCACCCCTCCACTTT. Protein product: CASSYRVSPLHF. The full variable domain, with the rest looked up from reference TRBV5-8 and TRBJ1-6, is EAGVTQSPTHLIKTRGQQATLRCSPISGHTSVYWYQQALGLGLQFLLWYDEGEERNRGNFPPRFSGRQFPNYSSELNVNALELEDSALYLCASSYRVSPLHFGNGTRLTVT.

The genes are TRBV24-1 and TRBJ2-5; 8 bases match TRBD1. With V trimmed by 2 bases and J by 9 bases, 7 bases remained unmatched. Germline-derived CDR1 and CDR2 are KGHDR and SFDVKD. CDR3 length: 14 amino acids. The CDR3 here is CATSDWTGTGAQYF. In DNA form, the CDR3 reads TGTGCCACCAGTGATTGGACAGGGACTGGAGCCCAGTACTTC.

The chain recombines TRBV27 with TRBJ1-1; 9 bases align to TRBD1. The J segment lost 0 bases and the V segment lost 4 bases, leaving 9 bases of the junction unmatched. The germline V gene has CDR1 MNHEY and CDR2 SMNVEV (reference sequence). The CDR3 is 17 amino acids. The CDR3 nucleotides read TGTGCCAGCAGTTCTCGGACAGGGGCCGTCATGAACACTGAAGCTTTCTTT. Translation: CASSSRTGAVMNTEAFF.

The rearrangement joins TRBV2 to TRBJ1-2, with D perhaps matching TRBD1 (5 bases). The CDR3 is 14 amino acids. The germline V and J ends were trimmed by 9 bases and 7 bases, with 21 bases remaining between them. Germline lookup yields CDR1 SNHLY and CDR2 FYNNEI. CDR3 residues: CARGMSVGTSGYTF. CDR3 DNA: TGTGCCAGGGGGATGTCGGTGGGGACTTCTGGCTACACCTTC.

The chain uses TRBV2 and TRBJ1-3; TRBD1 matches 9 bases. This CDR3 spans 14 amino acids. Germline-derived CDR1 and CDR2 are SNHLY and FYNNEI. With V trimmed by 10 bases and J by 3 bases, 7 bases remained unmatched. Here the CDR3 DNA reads TGTGCCACAAAACAGGGGGCGGTTGGAAACACCATATATTTT. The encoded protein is CATKQGAVGNTIYF.

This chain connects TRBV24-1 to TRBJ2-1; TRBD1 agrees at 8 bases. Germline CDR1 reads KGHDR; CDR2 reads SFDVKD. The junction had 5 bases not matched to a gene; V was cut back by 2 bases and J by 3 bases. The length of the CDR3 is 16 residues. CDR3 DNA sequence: TGTGCCACCAGTGATTCATCAGGGGGCTACTACAATGAGCAGTTCTTC. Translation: CATSDSSGGYYNEQFF.

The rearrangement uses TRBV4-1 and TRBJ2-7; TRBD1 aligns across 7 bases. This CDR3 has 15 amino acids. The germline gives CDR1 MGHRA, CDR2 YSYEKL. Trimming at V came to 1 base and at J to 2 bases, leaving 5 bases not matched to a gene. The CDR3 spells CASSQASTGTYEQYF. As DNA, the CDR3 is TGCGCCAGCAGCCAAGCTTCGACAGGGACCTACGAGCAGTACTTC.

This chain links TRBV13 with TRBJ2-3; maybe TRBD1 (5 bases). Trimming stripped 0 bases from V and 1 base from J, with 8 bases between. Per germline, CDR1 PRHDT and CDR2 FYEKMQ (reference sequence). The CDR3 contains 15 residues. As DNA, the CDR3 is TGTGCCAGCAGCTTAGGTTGGGGCGGCACAGATACGCAGTATTTT. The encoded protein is CASSLGWGGTDTQYF.

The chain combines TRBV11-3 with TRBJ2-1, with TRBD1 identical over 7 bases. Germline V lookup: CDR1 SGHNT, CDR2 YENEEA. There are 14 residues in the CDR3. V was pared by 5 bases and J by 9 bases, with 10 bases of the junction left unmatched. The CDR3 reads CASSRRGQSGEQFF. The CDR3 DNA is TGTGCCAGCAGCCGCAGGGGACAGTCGGGTGAGCAGTTCTTC.

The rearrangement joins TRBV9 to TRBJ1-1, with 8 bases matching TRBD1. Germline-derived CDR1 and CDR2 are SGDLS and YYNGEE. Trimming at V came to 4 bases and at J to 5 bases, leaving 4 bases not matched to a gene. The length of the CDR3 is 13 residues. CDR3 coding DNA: TGTGCCAGCAGCTCACAGGGGGGGACTGAAGCTTTCTTT. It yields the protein CASSSQGGTEAFF.

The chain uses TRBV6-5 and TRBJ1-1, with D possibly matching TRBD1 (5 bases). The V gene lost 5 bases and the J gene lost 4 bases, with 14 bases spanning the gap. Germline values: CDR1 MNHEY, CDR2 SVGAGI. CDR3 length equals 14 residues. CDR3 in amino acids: CASSPRGGGTEAFF. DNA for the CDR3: TGTGCCAGCAGTCCCCGGGGGGGAGGCACTGAAGCTTTCTTT.

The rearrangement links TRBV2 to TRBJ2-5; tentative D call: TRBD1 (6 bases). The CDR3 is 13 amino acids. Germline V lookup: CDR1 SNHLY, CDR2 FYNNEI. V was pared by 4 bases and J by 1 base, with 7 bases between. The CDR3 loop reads CASSGTVQETQYF. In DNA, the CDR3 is TGTGCCAGCAGTGGGACAGTCCAAGAGACCCAGTACTTC. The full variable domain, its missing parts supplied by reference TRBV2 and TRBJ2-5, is EPEVTQTPSHQVTQMGQEVILRCVPISNHLYFYWYRQILGQKVEFLVSFYNNEISEKSEIFDDQFSVERPDGSNFTLKIRSTKLEDSAMYFCASSGTVQETQYFGPGTRLLVL.

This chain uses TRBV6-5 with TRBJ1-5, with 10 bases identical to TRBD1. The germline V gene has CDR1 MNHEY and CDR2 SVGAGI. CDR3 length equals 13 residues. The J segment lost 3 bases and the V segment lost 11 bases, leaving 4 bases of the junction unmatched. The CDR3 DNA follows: TGTGCCTCGGGACAGGGGCCCAATCAGCCCCAGCATTTT. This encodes CASGQGPNQPQHF.

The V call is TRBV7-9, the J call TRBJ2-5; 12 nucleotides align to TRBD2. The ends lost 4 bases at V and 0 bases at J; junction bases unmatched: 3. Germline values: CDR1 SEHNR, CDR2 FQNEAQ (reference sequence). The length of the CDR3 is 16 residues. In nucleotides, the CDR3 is TGTGCCAGCAGCTCATGGACTAGCGGGAACCAAGAGACCCAGTACTTC. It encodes CASSSWTSGNQETQYF.

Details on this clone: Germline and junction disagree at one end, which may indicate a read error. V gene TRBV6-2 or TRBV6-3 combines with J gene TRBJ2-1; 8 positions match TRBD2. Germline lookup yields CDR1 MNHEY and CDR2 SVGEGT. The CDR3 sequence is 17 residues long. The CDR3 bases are TGTGCCGGCAGTTACAGTGGGGTAGCGGGGACCTACAATGAGCAGTTCTTC. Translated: CAGSYSGVAGTYNEQFF.

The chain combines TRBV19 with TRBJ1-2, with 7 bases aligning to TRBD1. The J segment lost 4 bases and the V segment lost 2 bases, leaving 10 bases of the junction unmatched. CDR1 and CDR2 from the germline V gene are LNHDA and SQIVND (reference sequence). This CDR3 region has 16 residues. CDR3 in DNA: TGTGCCAGTAGTATATCGACAGGGACCAAATCCTATGGCTACACCTTC. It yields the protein CASSISTGTKSYGYTF. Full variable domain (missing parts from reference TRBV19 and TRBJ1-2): DGGITQSPKYLFRKEGQNVTLSCEQNLNHDAMYWYRQDPGQGLRLIYYSQIVNDFQKGDIAEGYSVSREKKESFPLTVTSAQKNPTAFYLCASSISTGTKSYGYTFGSGTRLTVV.

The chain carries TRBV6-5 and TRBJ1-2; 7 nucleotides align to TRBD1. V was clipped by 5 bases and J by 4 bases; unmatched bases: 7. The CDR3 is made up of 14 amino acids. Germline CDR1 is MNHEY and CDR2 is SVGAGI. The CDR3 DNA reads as TGTGCCAGCAGTCGTGCCGGGACAGCCTATGGCTACACCTTC. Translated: CASSRAGTAYGYTF.

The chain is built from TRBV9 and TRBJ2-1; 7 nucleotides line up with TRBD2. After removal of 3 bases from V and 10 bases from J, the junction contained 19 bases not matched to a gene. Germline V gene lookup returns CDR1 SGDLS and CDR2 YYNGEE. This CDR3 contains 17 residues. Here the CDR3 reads CASSALSGTAAGGEQFF. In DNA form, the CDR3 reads TGTGCCAGCAGCGCCCTCTCCGGGACCGCAGCCGGGGGGGAGCAGTTCTTC.

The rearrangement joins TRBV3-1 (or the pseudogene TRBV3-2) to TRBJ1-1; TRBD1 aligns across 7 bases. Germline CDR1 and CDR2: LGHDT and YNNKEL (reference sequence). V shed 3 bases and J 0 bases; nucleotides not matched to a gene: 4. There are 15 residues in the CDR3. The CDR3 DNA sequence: TGTGCCAGCAGCCAGCGGACAGGCGTGAACACTGAAGCTTTCTTT. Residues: CASSQRTGVNTEAFF.